These 18 T cell receptor beta chains share one sample of origin, sequenced in a study of shared clonotypes between healthy human individuals. The protocol was immunoSEQ multiplex PCR, while the TCRdb copy is restricted to in-frame clones and leaves out a portion. The table shows around 510,000 clones, with about 96% occurring only once. The sequencing input was naive CD4+ T cells sorted from blood. Subset in this sample: CD45RA+ positively selected. All receptors come from a woman in her twenties or thirties in good health.

The V gene is TRBV27, the J gene TRBJ1-2, with a possible D match to TRBD1 (6 bases). Germline CDR1 reads MNHEY; CDR2 reads SMNVEV (reference sequence). The CDR3 contains 14 residues. Trimming removed 5 bases from V and 4 bases from J, with 14 bases in between. CDR3 sequence reads: CASSINGQIYGYTF. In nucleotides, the CDR3 is TGTGCCAGCAGTATAAACGGACAGATCTATGGCTACACCTTC.

The rearrangement links TRBV7-9 to TRBJ2-7; 9 nucleotides align to TRBD1. V lost 5 bases to trimming and J lost 6 bases; unmatched junction nucleotides: 8. The CDR3 extends over 14 amino acids. CDR1 and CDR2 (germline): SEHNR, FQNEAQ (reference sequence). The CDR3 DNA follows: TGTGCCAGCAGCCCGGGACAGGGAAATGCCGAGCAGTACTTC. It codes for CASSPGQGNAEQYF.

This sequence joins TRBV19 and TRBJ2-6; no clear D. This CDR3 spans 13 amino acids. V dropped 10 bases and J dropped 2 bases, with 9 bases sitting between them. CDR1 is LNHDA, CDR2 SQIVND, per germline (reference sequence). CDR3 bases: TGTGCCACCAGTCGGGCTGGGGCCAACGTCCTGACTTTC. It specifies CATSRAGANVLTF.

The chain carries TRBV19 and TRBJ1-4; a possible D gene is TRBD1 (6 bases). This CDR3 has 17 residues. Trimming took 3 bases from V and 7 from J, leaving 21 bases between them. Germline CDR1 is LNHDA and CDR2 is SQIVND (reference sequence). The CDR3 here is CASSILRRTDRSEKLFF. In DNA form, the CDR3 reads TGTGCCAGTAGTATTTTGAGACGGACAGATCGGTCTGAAAAACTGTTTTTT.

This rearrangement joins TRBV5-1 to TRBJ1-2, with TRBD1 as a possible D gene (6 bases). CDR3 length equals 17 residues. Germline CDR1 is SGHRS and CDR2 is YFSETQ. V was clipped by 4 bases and J by 8 bases, with 27 bases between them. The DNA for the CDR3 is TGCGCCAGCAGCCCAACTGGAGTAGGGGGAGTTCTGCGCGGCTACACCTTC. This sequence encodes CASSPTGVGGVLRGYTF.

V is TRBV6-1 and J is TRBJ1-1, with TRBD1 matching 7 bases. V was clipped by 6 bases and J by 5 bases; unmatched bases: 15. The CDR3 spans 16 residues. The V gene's germline CDR1 is MNHNS and CDR2 SASEGT. In DNA, the CDR3 is TGTGCCAGCAGCGAAACAGGGGCTCCGGGGGGGACTGAAGCTTTCTTT. Amino acids: CASSETGAPGGTEAFF.

This clone was seen just once. The CDR3 nucleotides are TGTGCCAGCAGTCAACTAAGCGGGAAGGGCTACGAGCAGTACTTC. The encoded protein is CASSQLSGKGYEQYF. This chain uses TRBV28 with TRBJ2-7, with 7 bases that match TRBD2. The V segment lost 5 bases and the J segment 3 bases; nucleotides outside the gene matches: 10. Germline V gene data show CDR1 as MDHEN and CDR2 as SYDVKM. The CDR3 loop spans 15 amino acids.

This clone was seen just once. The gene calls are TRBV2 and TRBJ2-1; 9 bases are shared with TRBD1. The CDR3 is 13 amino acids. The germline CDR1 and CDR2 sequences are SNHLY and FYNNEI. Trimming removed 3 bases from V and 11 bases from J; junction bases left unmatched: 5. The CDR3 sequence: CASSDLGTGQQFF. As DNA, the CDR3 is TGTGCCAGCAGTGACCTCGGGACAGGGCAGCAGTTCTTC.

This chain links TRBV2 with TRBJ2-3, with TRBD2 as a possible D gene (5 bases). The V gene's germline CDR1 is SNHLY and CDR2 FYNNEI. There are 14 residues in the CDR3. Deletions cut 5 bases from V and 1 base from J, with 10 bases between. CDR3 in DNA: TGTGCCAGCAGTCGGGAAGGACGCACAGATACGCAGTATTTT. Its protein product is CASSREGRTDTQYF.

V usage is TRBV19 and J usage is TRBJ2-6, with 7 nucleotides matching TRBD1. The germline gives CDR1 LNHDA, CDR2 SQIVND (reference sequence). This CDR3 spans 16 amino acids. With 5 bases clipped from V and 2 bases from J, the junction kept 6 bases outside the gene matches. CDR3 in amino acids: CASSLYGTAGANVLTF. The CDR3 DNA sequence: TGTGCCAGTAGTCTCTATGGGACAGCTGGGGCCAACGTCCTGACTTTC.

The chain carries TRBV7-2 and TRBJ2-3; TRBD2 is a possible D gene (5 bases). CDR1 and CDR2 from the germline V gene are SGHTA and FQGNSA. Trimming cost V 7 bases and J 0 bases, with 11 bases left between them. The CDR3 totals 14 residues. The CDR3: CASNLGISTDTQYF. The CDR3 DNA reads as TGTGCCAGCAACCTCGGGATTAGCACAGATACGCAGTATTTT.

This clone was detected once. The V gene is TRBV28, the J gene TRBJ2-5; tentative D call: TRBD1 (6 bases). This CDR3 has 15 residues. The V gene lost 5 bases and the J gene lost 12 bases, with 25 bases spanning the gap. CDR1 and CDR2 (germline): MDHEN, SYDVKM. The CDR3 reads CASSLGAGVPKGKYF. In DNA, the CDR3 is TGTGCCAGCAGTCTGGGGGCAGGGGTCCCCAAAGGAAAGTACTTC.

In this sample, this clone turned up once. This chain joins TRBV2 and TRBJ1-5; D might be TRBD1 (6 bases). The CDR3 loop spans 14 amino acids. CDR1 SNHLY and CDR2 FYNNEI come from the germline V gene. With 2 bases removed from V and 6 bases from J, the gap between germline ends came to 11 bases. The CDR3 DNA reads TGTGCCAGCAGTGAAATGGGGGCAGGTCAGCCCCAGCATTTT. Translated, it gives CASSEMGAGQPQHF.

As concerns this clone: The identical CDR3 is also encoded by other nucleotide sequences in the sample. This sequence joins TRBV5-1 and TRBJ1-1, with 8 bases fitting TRBD1. CDR1 is SGHRS and CDR2 is YFSETQ in the germline V gene. There are 15 residues in the CDR3. Trimming removed 0 bases from V and 1 base from J; junction bases left unmatched: 2. The CDR3: CASSLGGQGNTEAFF. The DNA of the CDR3 is TGCGCCAGCAGCTTGGGTGGACAGGGGAACACTGAAGCTTTCTTT.

The CDR3 spells CASSPMGTGNTEAFF. The CDR3 DNA reads TGTGCCAGCTCACCTATGGGGACGGGGAACACTGAAGCTTTCTTT. The V gene is TRBV18, the J gene TRBJ1-1; tentative D call: TRBD1 (5 bases). The CDR3 is 15 residues long. CDR1 is KGHSH and CDR2 is LQKENI in the germline V gene. Trimming shortened V by 3 bases and J by 1 base, and 12 bases separated the two germline ends.

The chain recombines TRBV19 with TRBJ2-1; 8 positions match TRBD1. J was trimmed by 6 bases and V by 5 bases; bases with no gene match: 6. CDR1 and CDR2 from the germline V gene are LNHDA and SQIVND (reference sequence). The CDR3 consists of 14 residues. The CDR3 DNA sequence: TGTGCCAGTAGTTGGCAGGGGGCCATCAATGAGCAGTTCTTC. It is translated as CASSWQGAINEQFF.

Only one count was recorded for this clone. This chain connects TRBV28 to TRBJ2-7, with TRBD1 matching 7 bases. Germline V gives CDR1 MDHEN, CDR2 SYDVKM. J lost 5 bases, V lost 11 bases, and 6 bases had no gene match. The CDR3 loop spans 11 amino acids. The chain's CDR3 is CASGQVHEQYF. CDR3 nucleotide sequence: TGTGCCTCCGGACAGGTCCACGAGCAGTACTTC.

Turning to this clone: The same CDR3 arises from other DNA sequences in this sample as well. V gene TRBV5-4 combines with J gene TRBJ1-1, with D hard to call. Germline loops: CDR1 SGHNT, CDR2 YYREEE (reference sequence). The CDR3 totals 14 residues. V lost 0 bases to trimming and J lost 1 base, with 7 bases between them. The CDR3, as DNA: TGTGCCAGCAGCTTGGACCGGGGGAACACTGAAGCTTTCTTT. It encodes CASSLDRGNTEAFF.